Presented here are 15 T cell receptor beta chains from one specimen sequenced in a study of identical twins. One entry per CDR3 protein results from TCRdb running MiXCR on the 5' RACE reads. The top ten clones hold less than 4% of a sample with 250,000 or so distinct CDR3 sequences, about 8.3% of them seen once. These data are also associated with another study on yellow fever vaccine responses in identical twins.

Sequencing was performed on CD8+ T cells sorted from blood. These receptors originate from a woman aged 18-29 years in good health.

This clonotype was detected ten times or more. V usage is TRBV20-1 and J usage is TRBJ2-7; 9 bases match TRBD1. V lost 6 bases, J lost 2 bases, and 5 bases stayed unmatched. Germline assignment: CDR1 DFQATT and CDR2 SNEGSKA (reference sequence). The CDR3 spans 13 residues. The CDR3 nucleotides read TGCAGTGCCCGGGACAGGGTGGCCTACGAGCAGTACTTC. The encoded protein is CSARDRVAYEQYF.

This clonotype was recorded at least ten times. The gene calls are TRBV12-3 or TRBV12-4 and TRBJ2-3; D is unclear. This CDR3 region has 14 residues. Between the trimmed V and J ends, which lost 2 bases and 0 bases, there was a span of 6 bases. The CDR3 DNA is TGTGCCAGCAGTTTATTGGGGAGCACAGATACGCAGTATTTT. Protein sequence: CASSLLGSTDTQYF.

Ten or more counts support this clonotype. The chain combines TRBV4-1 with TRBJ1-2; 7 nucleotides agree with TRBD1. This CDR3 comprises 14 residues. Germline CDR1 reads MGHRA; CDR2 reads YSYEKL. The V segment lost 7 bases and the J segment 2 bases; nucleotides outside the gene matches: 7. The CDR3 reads CASTQTGSNYGYTF. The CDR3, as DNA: TGCGCCAGCACCCAGACAGGGTCCAACTATGGCTACACCTTC.

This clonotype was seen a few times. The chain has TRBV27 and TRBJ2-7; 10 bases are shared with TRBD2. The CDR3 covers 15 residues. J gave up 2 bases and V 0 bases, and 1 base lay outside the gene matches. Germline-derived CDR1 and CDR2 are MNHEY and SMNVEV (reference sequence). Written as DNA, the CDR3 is TGTGCCAGCAGTTTATCTCTAGCGGGGGCCTACGAGCAGTACTTC. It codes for CASSLSLAGAYEQYF.

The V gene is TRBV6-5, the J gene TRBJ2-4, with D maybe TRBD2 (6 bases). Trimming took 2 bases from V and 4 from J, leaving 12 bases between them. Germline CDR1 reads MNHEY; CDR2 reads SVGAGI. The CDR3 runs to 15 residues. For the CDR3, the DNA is TGTGCCAGCAGTTACCGTGGAGGGAAAAAAAACATTCAGTACTTC. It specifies CASSYRGGKKNIQYF.

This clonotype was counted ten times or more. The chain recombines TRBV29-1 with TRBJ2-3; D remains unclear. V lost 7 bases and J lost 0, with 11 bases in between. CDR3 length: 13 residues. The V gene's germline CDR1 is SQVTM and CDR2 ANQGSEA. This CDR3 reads CSGRLTSTDTQYF. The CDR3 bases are TGCAGCGGCAGACTGACTAGCACAGATACGCAGTATTTT.

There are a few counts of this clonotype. CDR3 bases: TGTGCGATGATCAGGGGCCATGAGCAGTTCTTC. Its protein product is CAMIRGHEQFF. The rearrangement uses TRBV11-1 and TRBJ2-1; D possibly corresponds to TRBD1 (6 bases). This CDR3 is 11 amino acids long. The germline V gene encodes CDR1 SGHAT and CDR2 FQDESV (reference sequence). The full variable domain, with the rest looked up from reference TRBV11-1 and TRBJ2-1, is EAEVAQSPRYKITEKSQAVAFWCDPISGHATLYWYRQILGQGPELLVQFQDESVVDDSQLPKDRFSAERLKGVDSTLKIQPAELGDSAMYLCAMIRGHEQFFGPGTRLTVL.

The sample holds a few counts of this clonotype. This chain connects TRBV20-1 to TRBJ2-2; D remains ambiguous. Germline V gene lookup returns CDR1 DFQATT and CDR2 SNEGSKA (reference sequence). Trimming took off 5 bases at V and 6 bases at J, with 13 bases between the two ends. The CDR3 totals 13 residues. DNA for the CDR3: TGCAGTGCTCCCCGACCAACGTCCGGGGAGCTGTTTTTT. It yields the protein CSAPRPTSGELFF.

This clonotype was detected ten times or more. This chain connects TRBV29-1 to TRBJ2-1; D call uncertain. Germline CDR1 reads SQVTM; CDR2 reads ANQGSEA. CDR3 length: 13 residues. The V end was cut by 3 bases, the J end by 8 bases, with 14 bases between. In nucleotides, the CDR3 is TGCAGCGTTGATCGGGCAGGCACCTATGAGCAGTTCTTC. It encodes CSVDRAGTYEQFF.

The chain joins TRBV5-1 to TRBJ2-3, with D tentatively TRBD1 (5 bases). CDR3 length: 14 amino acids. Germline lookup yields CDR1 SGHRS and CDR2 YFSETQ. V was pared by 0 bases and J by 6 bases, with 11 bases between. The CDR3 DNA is TGCGCCAGCAGCTTGGGCAGGGCCCGGGATACGCAGTATTTT. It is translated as CASSLGRARDTQYF.

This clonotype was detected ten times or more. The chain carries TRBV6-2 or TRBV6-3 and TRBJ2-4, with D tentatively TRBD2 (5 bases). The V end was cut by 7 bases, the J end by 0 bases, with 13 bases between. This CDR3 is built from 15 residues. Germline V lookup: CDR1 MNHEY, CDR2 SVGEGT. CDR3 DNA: TGTGCCAGCAAGGAGCGGCAAGTAGCCAAAAACATTCAGTACTTC. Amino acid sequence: CASKERQVAKNIQYF.

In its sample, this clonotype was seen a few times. The CDR3 DNA sequence: TGTGCCAGCAGCTTGGGGGCGGGGGGAGGTTCACCCCTCCACTTT. Its protein product is CASSLGAGGGSPLHF. The chain is built from TRBV7-2 and TRBJ1-6, with D possibly TRBD1 on 6 matching bases. Germline V gene sequence: CDR1 SGHTA, CDR2 FQGNSA. V dropped 3 bases and J dropped 9 bases, with 15 bases sitting between them. CDR3 length: 15 amino acids.

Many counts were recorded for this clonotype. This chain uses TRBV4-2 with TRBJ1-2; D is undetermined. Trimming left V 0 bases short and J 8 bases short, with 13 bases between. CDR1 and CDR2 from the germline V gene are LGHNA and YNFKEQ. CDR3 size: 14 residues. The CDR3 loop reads CASSQDGMAVGYTF. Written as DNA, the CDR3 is TGTGCCAGCAGCCAAGATGGGATGGCAGTAGGCTACACCTTC.

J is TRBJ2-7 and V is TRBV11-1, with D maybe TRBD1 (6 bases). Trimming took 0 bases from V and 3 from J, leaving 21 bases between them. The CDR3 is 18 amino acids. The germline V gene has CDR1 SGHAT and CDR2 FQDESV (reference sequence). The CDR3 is CASSLAGGPQGPVYEQYF. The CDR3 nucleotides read TGTGCCAGCAGCTTAGCCGGTGGGCCACAGGGTCCAGTCTACGAGCAGTACTTC. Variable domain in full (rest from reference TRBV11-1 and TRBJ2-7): EAEVAQSPRYKITEKSQAVAFWCDPISGHATLYWYRQILGQGPELLVQFQDESVVDDSQLPKDRFSAERLKGVDSTLKIQPAELGDSAMYLCASSLAGGPQGPVYEQYFGPGTRLTVT.

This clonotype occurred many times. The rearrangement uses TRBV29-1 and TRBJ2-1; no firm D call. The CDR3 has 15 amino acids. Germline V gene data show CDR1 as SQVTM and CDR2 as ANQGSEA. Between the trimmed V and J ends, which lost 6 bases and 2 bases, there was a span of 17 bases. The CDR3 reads CSVDVAEDTYNEQFF. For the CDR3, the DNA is TGCAGCGTCGATGTGGCAGAAGATACCTACAATGAGCAGTTCTTC.